One T cell receptor beta chain is described in this entry. Its antigen is not known. This sample stems from a study of Ad26.COV2.S vaccination and SARS-CoV-2 variants. Regarding the study as a whole: Spike-specific TCR breadth was greater in vaccine than placebo recipients. Similar non-spike TCR breadth was seen in vaccine and placebo recipients.

Treatment meaning: roughly 20 received Ad26.COV2.S at low or high dose, single or two shots; roughly five received placebo; per-sample allocation not given. Sampling happened 63 days after the first vaccine or placebo injection. The individual, an adult aged 18-55 years, was a donor in Boston. The V end was cut by 1 base, the J end by 0 bases, with 4 bases between. CDR3 length: 13 residues. The germline V gene encodes CDR1 SGHNT and CDR2 YENEEA. TCRdb's copy holds only in-frame clones and misses some; the assay was immunoSEQ multiplex PCR. Here the sample spans 440,000 or so clones, over 80% being singletons.

The specimen comprised peripheral blood, sampled in a trial of Ad26.COV2.S vaccine versus placebo. This sequence originates from a person between 18 and 65 years old who received the Ad26.COV2.S COVID-19 vaccine or a placebo. This chain links TRBV11-3 with TRBJ2-7; D is ambiguous. The CDR3 sequence is CASSLATSYEQYF. CDR3 DNA: TGTGCCAGCAGCTTAGCAACCTCCTACGAGCAGTACTTC.